This entry describes one T cell receptor beta chain. The sample comes from a study of blood T cell repertoires in COVID-19. TCRdb's table, derived via immunoSEQ multiplex PCR, lists solely in-frame clones and lacks some. Of about 68,000 clones listed, about 90% were seen once; the top ten hold about 2.4%. With V trimmed by 6 bases and J by 2 bases, 13 bases remained unmatched. Germline V gives CDR1 MDHEN, CDR2 SYDVKM. This CDR3 region has 18 residues. The sample taken for sequencing was peripheral blood. The chain employs TRBV28 and TRBJ2-6; the match to TRBD1 covers 7 bases. The origin of this receptor is a human donor in a cohort sampled during active COVID-19. DNA for the CDR3: TGTGCCAGCAGCTCATCCGGGACAGACCTCACTGGGGCCAACGTCCTGACTTTC. Encoded protein: CASSSSGTDLTGANVLTF.